This is a list of T cell receptor beta chains from one sample in a study of CD8+ T cells in alopecia areata. Clones were read by immunoSEQ multiplex PCR, and TCRdb kept only the in-frame ones, dropping some. Here the sample spans 180,000 or so clones, about 55% being singletons. The sample here was CD8+ T cells sorted from blood, taken at week 24, from a patient treated with tofacitinib. The receptors derive from a human donor with alopecia areata. The CDR3 runs from the conserved cysteine through the conserved F or W. Each record gives: D gene, V gene, J gene, clone size, CDR3 protein, CDR3 DNA. A D gene is named only where the DNA matches it firmly. Only part of the rows carry a size: once, few, many, or a class if the clone is expanded.

TRBD1	TRBV29-1	TRBJ2-1	few	CSVFTIDREFRISGNEQFF	TGCAGCGTTTTCACTATCGACAGGGAATTTAGGATTTCAGGCAATGAGCAGTTCTTC
.	TRBV7-2	TRBJ2-7	few	CASSLDGTLSYEQYF	TGTGCCAGCAGCTTAGATGGGACACTCTCCTACGAGCAGTACTTC
.	TRBV7-2	TRBJ2-7	few	CASSPTRTYEQYF	TGTGCCAGCAGTCCAACTAGGACCTACGAGCAGTACTTC
.	TRBV7-9	TRBJ1-6	.	CASSLGSSPLHF	TGTGCCAGCAGCTTAGGGAGCTCACCCCTCCACTTT
.	TRBV7-8	TRBJ2-5	.	CASSTRQAETQYF	TGTGCCAGCAGCACTCGACAAGCGGAGACCCAGTACTTC
.	TRBV4-3	TRBJ1-5	few	CASSQERWNQPQHF	TGCGCCAGCAGCCAAGAAAGGTGGAATCAGCCCCAGCATTTT
.	TRBV29-1	TRBJ2-2	.	CSVRNSAGELFF	TGCAGCGTACGTAACTCGGCCGGGGAGCTGTTTTTT
.	TRBV19	TRBJ2-1	.	CASSTQTSYNEQFF	TGTGCCAGTAGTACCCAGACCTCCTACAATGAGCAGTTCTTC
TRBD1	TRBV11-2	TRBJ1-2	.	CASSLSLGGLGYTF	TGTGCCAGCAGCTTAAGTCTAGGGGGCCTTGGCTACACCTTC
TRBD1	TRBV5-6	TRBJ1-5	few	CASSSQGAGNQPQHF	TGTGCCAGCAGCTCACAGGGGGCAGGCAATCAGCCCCAGCATTTT
.	TRBV5-1	TRBJ2-7	.	CASSLGFTESGAYEQYF	TGCGCCAGCAGCTTGGGCTTTACAGAGAGTGGGGCCTACGAGCAGTACTTC
.	TRBV29-1	TRBJ1-1	.	CSVEPGTIEAFF	TGCAGCGTTGAACCAGGGACGATTGAAGCTTTCTTT
.	TRBV30	TRBJ1-1	few	CAWGAGATEAFF	TGTGCCTGGGGGGCAGGGGCCACTGAAGCTTTCTTT
.	TRBV27	TRBJ1-1	.	CASSLRDGTEAFF	TGTGCCAGCAGCCTCCGGGACGGAACTGAAGCTTTCTTT
.	TRBV7-8	TRBJ2-3	few	CASSPLTSTDTQYF	TGTGCCAGCAGCCCCCTTACAAGCACAGATACGCAGTATTTT
.	TRBV30	TRBJ2-7	few	CAWSGLVTYEQYF	TGTGCCTGGAGTGGACTAGTTACTTACGAGCAGTACTTC
TRBD1	TRBV27	TRBJ2-7	.	CASSLSPVGGQYEQYF	TGTGCCAGCAGTTTATCTCCGGTAGGGGGACAGTACGAGCAGTACTTC
.	TRBV6-6	TRBJ1-6	.	CASSYSNNSPLHF	TGTGCCAGCAGTTACTCAAATAATTCACCCCTCCACTTT
.	TRBV9	TRBJ1-1	few	CASSVGGYTEAFF	TGTGCCAGCAGCGTGGGAGGATACACTGAAGCTTTCTTT
.	TRBV23-1	TRBJ2-7	.	CASSQSGLSYEQYF	TGCGCCAGCAGTCAATCGGGACTTAGCTACGAGCAGTACTTC
.	TRBV6-5	TRBJ1-2	large	CASRGRNYGYTF	TGTGCCAGCAGGGGCAGAAACTATGGCTACACCTTC
.	TRBV14	TRBJ1-2	.	CASSQGWGNGYTF	TGTGCCAGCAGCCAAGGGTGGGGCAATGGCTACACCTTC
.	TRBV14	TRBJ1-2	.	CASSQAQVRGYTF	TGTGCCAGCAGCCAAGCACAGGTTCGAGGCTACACCTTC
.	TRBV15	TRBJ2-7	.	CATSRESQGSSEQYF	TGTGCCACCAGCAGAGAATCACAGGGTAGTAGCGAGCAGTACTTC